This T cell receptor (beta chain) was recovered during a study of technical replicates of blood from several donors. TCRdb's table, derived via immunoSEQ multiplex PCR, lists solely in-frame clones and lacks some. The data show around 80,000 clones, 98% seen once. Trimming took 4 bases from V and 4 from J; bases not matched to a gene: 3. Looked up from germline, CDR1 is SGHRS and CDR2 is YFSETQ. CDR3 length: 14 residues. The chain recombines TRBV5-1 with TRBJ2-2; 8 bases match TRBD1. Source material: T cells isolated from PBMCs. The sequence was collected from a human donor in good health. The CDR3 DNA reads TGCGCCAGCAGCCTGGGACAGGTCACCGGGGAGCTGTTTTTT. The encoded protein is CASSLGQVTGELFF.